Following are 5 T cell receptor beta chains from one sample sequenced in a study of cytomegalovirus exposure and HLA in healthy donors. PCR was performed using 60 Vbeta and 13 Jbeta primers. This table comes from immunoSEQ multiplex PCR, and its TCRdb copy is limited to in-frame clones, with some not included. The data show roughly 97,000 clones, over 75% seen once. The sequencing sample was made of PBMCs. The receptors were sampled from a man in his 60s in good health and CMV-seropositive.

This clone was seen just once. The chain couples TRBV4-2 to TRBJ1-6; 9 bases map to TRBD1. The CDR3 is 14 residues long. V lost 6 bases and J lost 7; bases outside the gene matches: 4. CDR1 LGHNA and CDR2 YNFKEQ come from the germline V gene. CDR3 sequence (DNA): TGTGCCAGCAGAACGGACAGGGGAAATTCACCCCTCCACTTT. The encoded protein is CASRTDRGNSPLHF.

This sequence joins TRBV2 and TRBJ1-2; tentative D call: TRBD1 (5 bases). Trimming removed 6 bases at V and 6 bases at J, with 17 bases between. The germline CDR1 and CDR2 sequences are SNHLY and FYNNEI. The CDR3 consists of 14 residues. CDR3 in amino acids: CASSRNRNLDGYTF. The CDR3 DNA is TGTGCCAGCAGCAGAAACAGGAATCTTGATGGCTACACCTTC.

The rearrangement links TRBV6-1 to TRBJ2-3, with TRBD2 identical over 11 bases. V was pared by 7 bases and J by 7 bases, with 10 bases of the junction left unmatched. The CDR3 has 15 residues. Germline V gene sequence: CDR1 MNHNS, CDR2 SASEGT. The CDR3 coding sequence is TGTGCCAGCACCCGACTAGCGGGGATTGGGAATACGCAGTATTTT. Protein sequence: CASTRLAGIGNTQYF.

DNA for the CDR3: TGTGCCAGCAGCGGGGCTCAGGGGGGCTATGGCTACACCTTC. Protein: CASSGAQGGYGYTF. The chain uses TRBV9 and TRBJ1-2; 7 bases are shared with TRBD1. This CDR3 comprises 14 residues. The ends lost 3 bases at V and 4 bases at J; junction bases unmatched: 6. CDR1 and CDR2 from the germline V gene are SGDLS and YYNGEE.

CDR3 protein: CASSLAAEGNTIYF. The CDR3 DNA reads TGCGCCAGCAGCTTGGCGGCGGAGGGAAACACCATATATTTT. J is TRBJ1-3 and V is TRBV5-1; no firm D call. From germline, CDR1 is SGHRS and CDR2 YFSETQ. The CDR3 covers 14 residues. V was trimmed by 0 bases and J by 4 bases, leaving 8 bases between them.